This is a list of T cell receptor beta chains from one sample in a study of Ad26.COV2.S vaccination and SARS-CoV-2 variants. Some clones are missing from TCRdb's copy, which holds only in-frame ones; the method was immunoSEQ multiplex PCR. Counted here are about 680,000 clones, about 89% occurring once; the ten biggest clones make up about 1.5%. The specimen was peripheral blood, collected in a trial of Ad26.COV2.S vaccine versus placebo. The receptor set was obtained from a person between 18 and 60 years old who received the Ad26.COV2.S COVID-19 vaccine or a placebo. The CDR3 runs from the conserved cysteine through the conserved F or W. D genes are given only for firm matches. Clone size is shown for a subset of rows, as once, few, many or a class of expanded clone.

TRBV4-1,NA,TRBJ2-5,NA,CASSQEITQETQYF,TGCGCCAGCAGCCAAGAGATCACACAAGAGACCCAGTACTTC
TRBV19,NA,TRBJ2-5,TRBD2,CASSPGLAEETQYF,TGTGCCAGTAGTCCGGGACTAGCGGAAGAGACCCAGTACTTC
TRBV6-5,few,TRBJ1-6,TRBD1,CASSYWGTGGDSPLHF,TGTGCCAGCAGTTACTGGGGGACAGGGGGCGATTCACCCCTCCACTTT
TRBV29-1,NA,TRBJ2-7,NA,CSVGGRVSSYEQYF,TGCAGCGTTGGAGGCAGGGTGAGCTCCTACGAGCAGTACTTC
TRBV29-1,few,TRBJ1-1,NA,CSVGGFTEAFF,TGCAGCGTTGGGGGGTTCACTGAAGCTTTCTTT
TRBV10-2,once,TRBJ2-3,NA,CASSLAPDTQYF,TGCGCCAGCAGCCTAGCGCCAGATACGCAGTATTTT
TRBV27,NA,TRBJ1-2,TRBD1,CASSSGSGTGTYGYTF,TGTGCCAGCAGTTCGGGGTCCGGGACAGGGACCTATGGCTACACCTTC
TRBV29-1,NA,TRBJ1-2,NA,CSVGGSSYGYTF,TGCAGCGTTGGAGGCAGCTCCTATGGCTACACCTTC
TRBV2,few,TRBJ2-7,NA,CASSGPLTGDPYEQYF,TGTGCCAGCAGTGGGCCCCTGACGGGGGACCCCTACGAGCAGTACTTC
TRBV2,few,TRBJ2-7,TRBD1,CASSEAPGGQYF,TGTGCCAGCAGTGAAGCCCCAGGGGGGCAGTACTTC
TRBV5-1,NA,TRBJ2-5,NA,CASSDSQETQYF,TGCGCCAGCAGTGACAGTCAAGAGACCCAGTACTTC
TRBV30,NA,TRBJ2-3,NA,CAWRRLTLITDTQYF,TGTGCCTGGAGGCGACTGACGCTAATCACAGATACGCAGTATTTT
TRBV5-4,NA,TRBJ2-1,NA,CASSLEGLRGYNEQFF,TGTGCCAGCAGCTTGGAAGGTCTTAGGGGGTACAATGAGCAGTTCTTC
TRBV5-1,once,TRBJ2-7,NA,CASSRDNIYEQYF,TGCGCCAGCAGCCGGGACAATATCTACGAGCAGTACTTC
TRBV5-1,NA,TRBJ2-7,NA,CASSVYYPRSSYEQYF,TGCGCCAGCAGCGTCTACTACCCGAGGAGCTCCTACGAGCAGTACTTC